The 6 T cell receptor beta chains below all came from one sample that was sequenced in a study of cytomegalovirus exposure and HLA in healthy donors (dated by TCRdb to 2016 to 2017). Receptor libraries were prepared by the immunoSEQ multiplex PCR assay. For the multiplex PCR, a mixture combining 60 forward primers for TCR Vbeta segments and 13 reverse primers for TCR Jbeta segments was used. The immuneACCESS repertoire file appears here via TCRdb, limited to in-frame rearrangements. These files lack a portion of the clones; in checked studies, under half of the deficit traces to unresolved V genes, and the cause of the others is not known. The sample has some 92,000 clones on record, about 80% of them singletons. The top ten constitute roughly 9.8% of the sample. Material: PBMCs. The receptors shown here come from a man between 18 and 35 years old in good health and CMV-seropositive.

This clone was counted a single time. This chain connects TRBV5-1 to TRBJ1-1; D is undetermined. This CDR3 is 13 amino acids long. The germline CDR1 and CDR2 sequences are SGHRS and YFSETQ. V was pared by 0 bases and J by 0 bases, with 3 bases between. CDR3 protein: CASSLALNTEAFF. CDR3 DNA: TGCGCCAGCAGCTTGGCTCTGAACACTGAAGCTTTCTTT.

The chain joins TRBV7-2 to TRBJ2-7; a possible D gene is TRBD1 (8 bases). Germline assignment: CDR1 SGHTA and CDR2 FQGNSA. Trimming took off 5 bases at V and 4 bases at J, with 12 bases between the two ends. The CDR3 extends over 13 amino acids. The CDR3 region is CASSPQGGYEQYF. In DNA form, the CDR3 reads TGTGCCAGCAGCCCACAGGGGGGGTACGAGCAGTACTTC. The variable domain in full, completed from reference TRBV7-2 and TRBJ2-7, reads GAGVSQSPSNKVTEKGKDVELRCDPISGHTALYWYRQSLGQGLEFLIYFQGNSAPDKSGLPSDRFSAERTGGSVSTLTIQRTQQEDSAVYLCASSPQGGYEQYFGPGTRLTVT.

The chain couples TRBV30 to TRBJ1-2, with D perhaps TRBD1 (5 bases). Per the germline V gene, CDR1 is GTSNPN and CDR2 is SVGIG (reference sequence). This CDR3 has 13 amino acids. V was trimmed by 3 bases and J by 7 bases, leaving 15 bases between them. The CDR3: CAWSQGNGVGYTF. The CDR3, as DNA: TGTGCCTGGAGCCAGGGCAATGGCGTTGGCTACACCTTC.

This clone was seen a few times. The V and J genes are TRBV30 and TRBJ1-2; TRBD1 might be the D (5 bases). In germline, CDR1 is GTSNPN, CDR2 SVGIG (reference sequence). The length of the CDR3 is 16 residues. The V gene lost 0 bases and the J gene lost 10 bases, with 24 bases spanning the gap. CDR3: CAWSVLEGRAGGVYTF. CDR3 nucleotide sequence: TGTGCCTGGAGTGTACTCGAGGGGCGCGCGGGGGGGGTCTACACCTTC.

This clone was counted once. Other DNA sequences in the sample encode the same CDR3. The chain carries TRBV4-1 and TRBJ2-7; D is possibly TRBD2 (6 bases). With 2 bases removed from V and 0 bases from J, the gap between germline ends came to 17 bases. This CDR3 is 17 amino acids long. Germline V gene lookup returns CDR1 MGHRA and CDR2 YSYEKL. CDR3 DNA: TGCGCCAGCAGCCAAAGGGCCAACGGAGGGAACTCCTACGAGCAGTACTTC. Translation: CASSQRANGGNSYEQYF.

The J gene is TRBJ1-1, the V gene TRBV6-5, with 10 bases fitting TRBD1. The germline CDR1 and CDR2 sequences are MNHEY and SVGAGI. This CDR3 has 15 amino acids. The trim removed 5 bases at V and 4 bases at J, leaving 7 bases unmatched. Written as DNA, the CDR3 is TGTGCCAGCAGTCCGACAGGGGGCATCGGCACTGAAGCTTTCTTT. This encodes CASSPTGGIGTEAFF.